Listed below are T cell receptor beta chains from one sample, sequenced in a study of T cell responses to AZD1222 COVID-19 vaccine. Libraries were prepared by immunoSEQ multiplex PCR; TCRdb keeps only in-frame clonotypes and omits some of them. The sample comprises 170,000 or so clones, 90% of which are singletons, and approximately 1.5% rests with the top ten. Sequenced here: peripheral blood, sampled on day 0 of AZD1222 vaccination. These receptors all come from an adult in good health. The conserved cysteine and the conserved F or W are not part of the CDR3 here. The order of the fields is V gene, J gene, CDR3 protein.

>TRBV5-1|TRBJ2-2
ASSPDTANTGELF
>TRBV5-5|TRBJ1-3
ASSLAHGQVGDTIY
>TRBV7-2|TRBJ2-7
ASSRSAGGVSYEQY
>TRBV28|TRBJ1-2
ASSLPGDLLYGYT
>TRBV4-3|TRBJ2-6
ASSRDRGRRVTVSGANVLT
>TRBV19|TRBJ2-7
ASSEGRLATYEQY
>TRBV5-1|TRBJ1-2
ASSSGADLVGGYT
>TRBV18|TRBJ1-1
ASSPLGQGGTEAF
>TRBV10-3|TRBJ1-5
AISEGAPQPQH
>TRBV19|TRBJ1-5
ASSPGGNQPQH
>TRBV5-1|TRBJ2-7
ASSLAQRTGRPYEQY
>TRBV28|TRBJ1-2
ASRGAGEGSYGYT